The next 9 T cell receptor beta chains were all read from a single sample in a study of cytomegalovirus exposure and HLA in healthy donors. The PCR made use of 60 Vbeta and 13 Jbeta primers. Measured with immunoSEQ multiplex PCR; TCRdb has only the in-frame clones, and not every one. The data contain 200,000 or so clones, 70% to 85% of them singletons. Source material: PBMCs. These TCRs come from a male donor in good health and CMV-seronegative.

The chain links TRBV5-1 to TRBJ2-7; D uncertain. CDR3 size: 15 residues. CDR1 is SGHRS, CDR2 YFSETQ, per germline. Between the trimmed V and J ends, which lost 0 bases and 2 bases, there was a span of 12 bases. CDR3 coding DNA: TGCGCCAGCAGCTTGGCCGGGTCAGCCGCCTACGAGCAGTACTTC. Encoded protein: CASSLAGSAAYEQYF. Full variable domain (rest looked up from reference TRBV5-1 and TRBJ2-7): KAGVTQTPRYLIKTRGQQVTLSCSPISGHRSVSWYQQTPGQGLQFLFEYFSETQRNKGNFPGRFSGRQFSNSRSEMNVSTLELGDSALYLCASSLAGSAAYEQYFGPGTRLTVT.

CDR3 nucleotides: TGTGCCAGCAGGCCCGGGACAGGCTATGAAAAACTGTTTTTT. This encodes CASRPGTGYEKLFF. The chain recombines TRBV6-1 with TRBJ1-4; 8 bases agree with TRBD1. The germline V gene encodes CDR1 MNHNS and CDR2 SASEGT. With 6 bases clipped from V and 6 bases from J, the junction kept 6 bases outside the gene matches. This CDR3 is built from 14 residues.

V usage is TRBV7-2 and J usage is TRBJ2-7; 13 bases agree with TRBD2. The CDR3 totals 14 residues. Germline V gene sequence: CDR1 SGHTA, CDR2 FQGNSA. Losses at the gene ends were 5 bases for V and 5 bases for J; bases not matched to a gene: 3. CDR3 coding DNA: TGTGCCAGCAGCCCAGGACTAGCGGGAGACGAGCAGTACTTC. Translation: CASSPGLAGDEQYF.

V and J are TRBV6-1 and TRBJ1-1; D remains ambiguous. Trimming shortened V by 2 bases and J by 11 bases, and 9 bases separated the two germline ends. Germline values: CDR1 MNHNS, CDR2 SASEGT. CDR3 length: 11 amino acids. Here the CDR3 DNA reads TGTGCCAGCAGTGAAATGGCTTGGGCTTTCTTT. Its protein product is CASSEMAWAFF.

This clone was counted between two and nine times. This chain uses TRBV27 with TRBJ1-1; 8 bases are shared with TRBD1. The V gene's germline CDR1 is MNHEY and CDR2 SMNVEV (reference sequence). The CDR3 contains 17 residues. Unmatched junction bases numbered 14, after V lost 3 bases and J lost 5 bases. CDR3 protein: CASSFRTGMSGRTEAFF. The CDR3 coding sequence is TGTGCCAGCAGTTTTCGGACAGGGATGAGTGGGAGGACTGAAGCTTTCTTT.

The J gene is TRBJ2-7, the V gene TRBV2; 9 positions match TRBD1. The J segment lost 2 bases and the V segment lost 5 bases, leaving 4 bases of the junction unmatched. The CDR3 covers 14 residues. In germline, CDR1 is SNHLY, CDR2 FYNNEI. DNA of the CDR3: TGTGCCAGCAGTCCGGGACAGGGAACCTACGAGCAGTACTTC. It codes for CASSPGQGTYEQYF. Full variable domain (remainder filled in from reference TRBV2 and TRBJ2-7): EPEVTQTPSHQVTQMGQEVILRCVPISNHLYFYWYRQILGQKVEFLVSFYNNEISEKSEIFDDQFSVERPDGSNFTLKIRSTKLEDSAMYFCASSPGQGTYEQYFGPGTRLTVT.

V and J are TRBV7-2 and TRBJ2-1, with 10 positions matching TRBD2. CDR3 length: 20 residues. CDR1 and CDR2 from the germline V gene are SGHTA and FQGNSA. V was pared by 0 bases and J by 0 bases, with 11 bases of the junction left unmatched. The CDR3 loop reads CASSLARGGLAGDSYNEQFF. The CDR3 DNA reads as TGTGCCAGCAGCTTAGCGCGGGGTGGGCTAGCGGGAGACTCCTACAATGAGCAGTTCTTC. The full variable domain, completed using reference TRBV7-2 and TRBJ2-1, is GAGVSQSPSNKVTEKGKDVELRCDPISGHTALYWYRQSLGQGLEFLIYFQGNSAPDKSGLPSDRFSAERTGGSVSTLTIQRTQQEDSAVYLCASSLARGGLAGDSYNEQFFGPGTRLTVL.

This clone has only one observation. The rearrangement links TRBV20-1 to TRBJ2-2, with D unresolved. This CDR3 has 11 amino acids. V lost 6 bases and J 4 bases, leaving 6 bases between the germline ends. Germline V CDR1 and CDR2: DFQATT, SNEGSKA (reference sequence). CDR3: CSAYLTGELFF. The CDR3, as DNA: TGCAGTGCCTACCTCACCGGGGAGCTGTTTTTT.

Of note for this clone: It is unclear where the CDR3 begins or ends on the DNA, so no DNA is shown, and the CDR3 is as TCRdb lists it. CDR3 in amino acids: CASTSGGISNEQFF. V and J are TRBV19 and TRBJ2-1; the table's D call, TRBD2, was not checked against the DNA. The CDR3 spans 14 residues, counting both ends. From germline, CDR1 is LNHDA and CDR2 SQIVND (reference sequence).